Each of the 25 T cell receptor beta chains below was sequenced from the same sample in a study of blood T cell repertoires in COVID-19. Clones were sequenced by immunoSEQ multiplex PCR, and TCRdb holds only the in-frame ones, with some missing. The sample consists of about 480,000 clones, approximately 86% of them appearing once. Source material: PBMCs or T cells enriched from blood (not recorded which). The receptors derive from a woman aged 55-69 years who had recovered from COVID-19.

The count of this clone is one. The CDR3 spells CASGSTGGAGGYTF. The CDR3 bases are TGTGCCAGCGGTTCGACAGGGGGCGCAGGTGGCTACACCTTC. The genes are TRBV6-5 and TRBJ1-2; 10 bases are shared with TRBD1. V gave up 8 bases and J gave up 7 bases; unmatched junction bases: 10. The CDR3 spans 14 residues. CDR1 is MNHEY and CDR2 is SVGAGI in the germline V gene.

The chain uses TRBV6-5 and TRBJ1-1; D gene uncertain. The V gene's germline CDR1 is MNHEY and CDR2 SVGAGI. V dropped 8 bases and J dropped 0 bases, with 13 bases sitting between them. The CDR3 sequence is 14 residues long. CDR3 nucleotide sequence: TGTGCCAGCCAGGCAGGAATTATGAACACTGAAGCTTTCTTT. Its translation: CASQAGIMNTEAFF.

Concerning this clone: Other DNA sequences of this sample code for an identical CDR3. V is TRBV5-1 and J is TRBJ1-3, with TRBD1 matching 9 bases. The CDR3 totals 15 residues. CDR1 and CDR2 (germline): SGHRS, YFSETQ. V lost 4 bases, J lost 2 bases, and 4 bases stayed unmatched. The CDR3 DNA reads TGCGCCAGCAGCCCGGGACAGGGCCCTGGAAACACCATATATTTT. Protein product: CASSPGQGPGNTIYF.

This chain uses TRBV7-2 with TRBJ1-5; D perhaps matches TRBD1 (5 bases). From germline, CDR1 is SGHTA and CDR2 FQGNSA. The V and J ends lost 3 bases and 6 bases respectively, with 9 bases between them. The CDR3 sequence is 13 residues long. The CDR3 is CASSLGGTQPQHF. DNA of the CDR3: TGTGCCAGCAGCTTGGGGGGGACTCAGCCCCAGCATTTT.

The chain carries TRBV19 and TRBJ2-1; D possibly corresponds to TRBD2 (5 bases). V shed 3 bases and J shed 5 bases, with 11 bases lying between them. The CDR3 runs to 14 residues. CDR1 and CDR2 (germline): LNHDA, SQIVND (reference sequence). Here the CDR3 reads CASSMGSGNNEQFF. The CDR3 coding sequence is TGTGCCAGTAGTATGGGGTCGGGAAACAATGAGCAGTTCTTC.

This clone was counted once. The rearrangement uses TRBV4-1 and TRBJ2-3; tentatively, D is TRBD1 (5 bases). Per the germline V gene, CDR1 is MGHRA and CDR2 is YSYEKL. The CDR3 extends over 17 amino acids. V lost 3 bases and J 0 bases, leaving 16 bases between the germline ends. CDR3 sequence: CASSHLIGHFSTDTQYF. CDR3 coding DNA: TGCGCCAGCAGCCACCTGATAGGACACTTTAGCACAGATACGCAGTATTTT.

The chain's CDR3 is CASSQGQRTGPNTEAFF. CDR3 sequence (DNA): TGCGCCAGCAGCCAAGGTCAGAGGACAGGGCCAAACACTGAAGCTTTCTTT. The chain employs TRBV4-1 and TRBJ1-1; 8 positions match TRBD1. This CDR3 is built from 17 residues. The J segment lost 2 bases and the V segment lost 1 base, leaving 9 bases of the junction unmatched. The germline V gene has CDR1 MGHRA and CDR2 YSYEKL.

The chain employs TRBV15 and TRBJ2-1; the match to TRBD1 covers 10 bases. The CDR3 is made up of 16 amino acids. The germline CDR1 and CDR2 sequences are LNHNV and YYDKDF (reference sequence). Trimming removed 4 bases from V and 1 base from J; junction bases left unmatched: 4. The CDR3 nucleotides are TGTGCCACCAGCAACTCGGGACAGGGGTCCTACAATGAGCAGTTCTTC. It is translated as CATSNSGQGSYNEQFF.

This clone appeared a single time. The CDR3: CASSRQGKNTEAFF. The CDR3 bases are TGTGCCAGCTCACGACAGGGTAAGAACACTGAAGCTTTCTTT. This chain links TRBV18 with TRBJ1-1, with 7 positions matching TRBD1. Germline assignment: CDR1 KGHSH and CDR2 LQKENI. J gave up 1 base and V 4 bases, and 3 bases lay outside the gene matches. The CDR3 covers 14 residues.

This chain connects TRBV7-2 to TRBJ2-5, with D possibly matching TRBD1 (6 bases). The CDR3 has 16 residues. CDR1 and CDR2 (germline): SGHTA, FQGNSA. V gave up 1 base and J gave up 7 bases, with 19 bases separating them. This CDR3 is CASSLDTKGGTGTQYF. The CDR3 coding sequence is TGTGCCAGCAGCTTAGATACTAAAGGGGGTACGGGGACCCAGTACTTC. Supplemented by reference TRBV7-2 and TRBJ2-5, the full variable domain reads GAGVSQSPSNKVTEKGKDVELRCDPISGHTALYWYRQSLGQGLEFLIYFQGNSAPDKSGLPSDRFSAERTGGSVSTLTIQRTQQEDSAVYLCASSLDTKGGTGTQYFGPGTRLLVL.

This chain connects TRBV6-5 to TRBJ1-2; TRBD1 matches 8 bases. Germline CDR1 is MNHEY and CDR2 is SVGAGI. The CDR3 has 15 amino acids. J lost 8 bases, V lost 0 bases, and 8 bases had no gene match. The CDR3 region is CASSYSRTGLGGYTF. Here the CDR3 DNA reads TGTGCCAGCAGTTACTCGCGGACAGGGCTTGGGGGCTACACCTTC.

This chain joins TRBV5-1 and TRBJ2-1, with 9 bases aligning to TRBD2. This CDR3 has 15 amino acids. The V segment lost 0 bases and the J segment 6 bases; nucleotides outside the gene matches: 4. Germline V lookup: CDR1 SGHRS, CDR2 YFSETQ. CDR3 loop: CASSLVAGGPNEQFF. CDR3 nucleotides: TGCGCCAGCAGCTTGGTTGCGGGGGGGCCCAATGAGCAGTTCTTC.

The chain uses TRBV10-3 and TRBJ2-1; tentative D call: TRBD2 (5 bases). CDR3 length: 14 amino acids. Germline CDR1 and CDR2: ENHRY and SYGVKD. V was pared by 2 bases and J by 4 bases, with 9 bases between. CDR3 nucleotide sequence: TGTGCCATCAGTGAGAGGGAGATATACAATGAGCAGTTCTTC. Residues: CAISEREIYNEQFF.

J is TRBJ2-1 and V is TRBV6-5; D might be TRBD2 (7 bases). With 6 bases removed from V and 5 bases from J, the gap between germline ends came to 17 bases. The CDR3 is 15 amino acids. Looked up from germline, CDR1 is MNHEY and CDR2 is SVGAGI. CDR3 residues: CASRPLAGADNEQFF. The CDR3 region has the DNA TGTGCCAGCAGACCCCTTGCGGGGGCCGACAATGAGCAGTTCTTC.

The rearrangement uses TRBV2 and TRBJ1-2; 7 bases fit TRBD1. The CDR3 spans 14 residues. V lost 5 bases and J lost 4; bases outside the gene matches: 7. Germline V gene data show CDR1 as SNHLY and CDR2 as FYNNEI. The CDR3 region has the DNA TGTGCCAGCAGTTCGGACAGGAGTCTCTATGGCTACACCTTC. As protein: CASSSDRSLYGYTF.

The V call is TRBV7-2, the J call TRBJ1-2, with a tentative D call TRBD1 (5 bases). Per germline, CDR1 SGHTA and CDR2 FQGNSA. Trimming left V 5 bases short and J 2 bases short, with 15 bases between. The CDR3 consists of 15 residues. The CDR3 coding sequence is TGTGCCAGCAGCGGGGGGGGACGGGTGAACTATGGCTACACCTTC. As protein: CASSGGGRVNYGYTF.

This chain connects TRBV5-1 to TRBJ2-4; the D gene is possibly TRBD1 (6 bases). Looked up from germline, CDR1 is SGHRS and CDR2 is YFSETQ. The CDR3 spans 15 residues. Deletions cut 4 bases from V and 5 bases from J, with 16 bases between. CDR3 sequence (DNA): TGCGCCAGCAGCAACCCCCGGGACACGCAAAACATTCAGTACTTC. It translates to CASSNPRDTQNIQYF.

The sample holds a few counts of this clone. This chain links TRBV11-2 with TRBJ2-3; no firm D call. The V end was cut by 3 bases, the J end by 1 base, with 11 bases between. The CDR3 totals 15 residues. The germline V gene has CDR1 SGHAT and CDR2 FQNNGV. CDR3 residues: CASSFNPVGTDTQYF. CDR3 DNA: TGTGCCAGCAGCTTTAACCCGGTGGGCACAGATACGCAGTATTTT.

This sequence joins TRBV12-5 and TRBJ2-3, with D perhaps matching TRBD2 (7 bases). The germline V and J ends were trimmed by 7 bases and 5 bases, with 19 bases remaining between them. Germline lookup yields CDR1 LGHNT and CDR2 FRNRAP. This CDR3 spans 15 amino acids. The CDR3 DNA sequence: TGTGCTAGTGCCCCTTGGGGGGGGCCGGTAGATACGCAGTATTTT. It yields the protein CASAPWGGPVDTQYF.

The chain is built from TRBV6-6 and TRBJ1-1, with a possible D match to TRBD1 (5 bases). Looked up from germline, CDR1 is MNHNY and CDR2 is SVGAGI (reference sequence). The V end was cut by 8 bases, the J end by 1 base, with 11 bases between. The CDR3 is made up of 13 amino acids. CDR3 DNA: TGTGCCAGCCGACGTACAGGGAACACTGAAGCTTTCTTT. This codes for CASRRTGNTEAFF.

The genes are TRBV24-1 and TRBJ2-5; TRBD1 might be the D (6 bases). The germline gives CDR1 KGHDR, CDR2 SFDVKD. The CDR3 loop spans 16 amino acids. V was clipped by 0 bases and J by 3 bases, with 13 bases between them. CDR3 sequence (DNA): TGTGCCACCAGTGATTTGGGTAGTGGACAGAAAGAGACCCAGTACTTC. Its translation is CATSDLGSGQKETQYF.

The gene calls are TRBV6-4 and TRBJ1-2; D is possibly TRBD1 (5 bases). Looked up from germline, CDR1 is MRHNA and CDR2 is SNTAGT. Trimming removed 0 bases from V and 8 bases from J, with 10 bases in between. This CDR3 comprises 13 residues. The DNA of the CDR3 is TGTGCCAGCAGTGACTCGCCAGGGAAGGGCTACACCTTC. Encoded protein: CASSDSPGKGYTF.

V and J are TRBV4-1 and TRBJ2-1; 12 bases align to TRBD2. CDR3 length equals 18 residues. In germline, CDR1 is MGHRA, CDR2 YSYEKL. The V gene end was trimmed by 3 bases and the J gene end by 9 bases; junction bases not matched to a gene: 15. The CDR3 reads CASSHRLAGELRLGEQFF. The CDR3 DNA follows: TGCGCCAGCAGCCACCGACTAGCGGGGGAACTTCGTCTCGGTGAGCAGTTCTTC.

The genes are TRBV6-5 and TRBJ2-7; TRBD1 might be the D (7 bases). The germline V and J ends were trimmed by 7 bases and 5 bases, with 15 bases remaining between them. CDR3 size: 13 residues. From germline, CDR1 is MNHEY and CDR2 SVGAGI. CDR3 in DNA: TGTGCCAGCACCCCGGGAGACAGGGACGAGCAGTACGTC. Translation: CASTPGDRDEQYV.

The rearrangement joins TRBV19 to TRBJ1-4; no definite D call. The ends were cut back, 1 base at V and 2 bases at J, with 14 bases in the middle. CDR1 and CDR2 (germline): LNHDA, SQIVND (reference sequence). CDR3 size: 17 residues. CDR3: CASSIGPVAGTNEKLFF. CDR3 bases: TGTGCCAGTAGTATAGGCCCGGTCGCGGGGACTAATGAAAAACTGTTTTTT.